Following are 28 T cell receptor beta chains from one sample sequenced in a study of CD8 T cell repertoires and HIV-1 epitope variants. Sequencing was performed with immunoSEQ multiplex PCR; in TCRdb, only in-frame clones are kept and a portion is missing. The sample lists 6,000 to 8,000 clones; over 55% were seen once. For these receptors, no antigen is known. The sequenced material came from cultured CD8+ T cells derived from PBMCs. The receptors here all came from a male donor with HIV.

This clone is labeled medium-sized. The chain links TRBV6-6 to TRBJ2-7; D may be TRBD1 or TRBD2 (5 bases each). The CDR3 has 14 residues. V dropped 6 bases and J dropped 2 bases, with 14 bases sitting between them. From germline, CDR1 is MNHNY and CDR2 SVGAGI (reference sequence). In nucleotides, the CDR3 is TGTGCCAGCAGCCCCGGGGCGATTACCTACGAGCAGTACTTC. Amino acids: CASSPGAITYEQYF.

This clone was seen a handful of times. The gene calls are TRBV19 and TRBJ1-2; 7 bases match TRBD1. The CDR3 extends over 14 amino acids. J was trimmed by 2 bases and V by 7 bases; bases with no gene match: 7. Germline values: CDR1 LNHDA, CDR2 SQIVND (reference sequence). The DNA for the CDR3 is TGTGCCAGTACATATTGGGACAGCAACTATGGCTACACCTTC. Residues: CASTYWDSNYGYTF. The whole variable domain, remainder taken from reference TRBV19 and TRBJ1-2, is DGGITQSPKYLFRKEGQNVTLSCEQNLNHDAMYWYRQDPGQGLRLIYYSQIVNDFQKGDIAEGYSVSREKKESFPLTVTSAQKNPTAFYLCASTYWDSNYGYTFGSGTRLTVV.

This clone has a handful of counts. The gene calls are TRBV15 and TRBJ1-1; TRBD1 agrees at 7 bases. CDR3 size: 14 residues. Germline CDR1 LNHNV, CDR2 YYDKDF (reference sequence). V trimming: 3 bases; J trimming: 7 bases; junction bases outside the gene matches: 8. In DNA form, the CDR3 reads TGTGCCACCAGCAGGTCCCGTGGGACAGATGAAGCTTTCTTT. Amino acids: CATSRSRGTDEAFF.

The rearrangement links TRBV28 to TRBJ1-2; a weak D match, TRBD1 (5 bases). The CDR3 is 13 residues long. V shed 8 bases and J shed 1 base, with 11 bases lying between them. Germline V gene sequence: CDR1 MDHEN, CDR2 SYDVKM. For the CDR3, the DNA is TGTGCCAGCGTAGGGACGGTTAACTATGGCTACACCTTC. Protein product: CASVGTVNYGYTF.

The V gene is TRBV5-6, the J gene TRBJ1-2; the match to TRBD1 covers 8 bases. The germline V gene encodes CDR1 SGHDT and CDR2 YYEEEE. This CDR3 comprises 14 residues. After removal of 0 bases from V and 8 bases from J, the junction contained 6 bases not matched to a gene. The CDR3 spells CASSLGTGSKGYTF. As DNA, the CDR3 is TGTGCCAGCAGCTTGGGGACAGGGTCGAAAGGCTACACCTTC.

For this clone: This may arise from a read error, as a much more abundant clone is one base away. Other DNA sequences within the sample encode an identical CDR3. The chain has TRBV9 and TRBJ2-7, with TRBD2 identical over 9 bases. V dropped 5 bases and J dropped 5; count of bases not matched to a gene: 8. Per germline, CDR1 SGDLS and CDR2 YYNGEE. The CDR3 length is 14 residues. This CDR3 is CASSGGGGADEQYF. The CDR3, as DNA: TGTGCCAGCAGTGGGGGCGGGGGGGCTGACGAGCAGTACTTC.

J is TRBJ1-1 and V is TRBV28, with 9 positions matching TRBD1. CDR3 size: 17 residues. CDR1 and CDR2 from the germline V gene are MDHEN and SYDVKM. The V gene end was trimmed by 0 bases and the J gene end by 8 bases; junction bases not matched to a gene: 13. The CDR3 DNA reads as TGTGCCAGCAGTTTATGGTATCGGACAGGGGCCCTCGAGGAAGCTTTCTTT. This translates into CASSLWYRTGALEEAFF.

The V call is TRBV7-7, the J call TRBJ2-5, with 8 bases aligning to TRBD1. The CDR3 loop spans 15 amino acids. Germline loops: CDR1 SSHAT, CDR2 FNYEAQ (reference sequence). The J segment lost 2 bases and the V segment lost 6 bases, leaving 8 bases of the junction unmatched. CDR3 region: CASSTTRDRQETQYF. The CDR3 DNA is TGTGCCAGCAGTACGACCCGGGACAGGCAAGAGACCCAGTACTTC.

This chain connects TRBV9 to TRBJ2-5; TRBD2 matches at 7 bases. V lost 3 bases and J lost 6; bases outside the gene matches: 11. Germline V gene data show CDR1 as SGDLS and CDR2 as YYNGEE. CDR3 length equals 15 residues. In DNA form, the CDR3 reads TGTGCCAGCAGCGGCCGGGACTATGAGCGGCAGACCCAGTACTTC. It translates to CASSGRDYERQTQYF.

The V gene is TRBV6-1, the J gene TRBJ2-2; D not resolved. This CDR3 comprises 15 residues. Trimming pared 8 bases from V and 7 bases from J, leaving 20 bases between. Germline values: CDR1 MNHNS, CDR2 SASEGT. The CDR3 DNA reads TGTGCCAGCGACGCCGGTAGCTGGGTGGGCGGGGAGCTGTTTTTT. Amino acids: CASDAGSWVGGELFF.

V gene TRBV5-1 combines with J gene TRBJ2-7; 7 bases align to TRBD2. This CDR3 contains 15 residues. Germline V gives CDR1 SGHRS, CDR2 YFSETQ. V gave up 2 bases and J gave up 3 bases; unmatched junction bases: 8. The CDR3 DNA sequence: TGCGCCAGCAGCTTTTTTGGACTAGAGGACTACGAGCAGTACTTC. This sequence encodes CASSFFGLEDYEQYF.

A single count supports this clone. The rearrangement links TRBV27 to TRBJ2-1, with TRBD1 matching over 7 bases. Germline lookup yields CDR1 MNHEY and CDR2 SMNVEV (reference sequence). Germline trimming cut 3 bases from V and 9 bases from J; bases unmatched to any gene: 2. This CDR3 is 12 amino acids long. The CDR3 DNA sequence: TGTGCCAGCAGTTTCCACAGGGGTGAGCAGTTCTTC. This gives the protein CASSFHRGEQFF.

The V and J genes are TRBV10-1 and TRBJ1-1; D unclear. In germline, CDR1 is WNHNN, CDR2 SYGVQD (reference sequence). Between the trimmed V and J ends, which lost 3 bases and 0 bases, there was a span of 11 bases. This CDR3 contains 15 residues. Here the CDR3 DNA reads TGCGCCAGCAGTGATGGACCGCGCGTGAACACTGAAGCTTTCTTT. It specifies CASSDGPRVNTEAFF.

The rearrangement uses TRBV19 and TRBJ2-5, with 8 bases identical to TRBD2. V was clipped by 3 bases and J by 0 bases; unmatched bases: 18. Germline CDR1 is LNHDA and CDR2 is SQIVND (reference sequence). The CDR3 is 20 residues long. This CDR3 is CASSIGVGTSGWGYQETQYF. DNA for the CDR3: TGTGCCAGTAGTATCGGAGTAGGAACTAGCGGATGGGGGTACCAAGAGACCCAGTACTTC.

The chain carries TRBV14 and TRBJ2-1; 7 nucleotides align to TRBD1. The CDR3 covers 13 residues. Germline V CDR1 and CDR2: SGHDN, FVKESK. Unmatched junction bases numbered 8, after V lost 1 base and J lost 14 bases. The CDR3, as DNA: TGTGCCAGCAGCCAAGTCCTAGACAGGGAAAAGTTCTTC. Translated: CASSQVLDREKFF.

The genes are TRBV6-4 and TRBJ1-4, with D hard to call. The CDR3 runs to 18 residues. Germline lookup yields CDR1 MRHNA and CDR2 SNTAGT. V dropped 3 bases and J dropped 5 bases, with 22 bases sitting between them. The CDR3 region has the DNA TGTGCCAGCAGTGAGTGTAGCAGTCTCCCAGTCGACAATGAAAAACTGTTTTTT. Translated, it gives CASSECSSLPVDNEKLFF.

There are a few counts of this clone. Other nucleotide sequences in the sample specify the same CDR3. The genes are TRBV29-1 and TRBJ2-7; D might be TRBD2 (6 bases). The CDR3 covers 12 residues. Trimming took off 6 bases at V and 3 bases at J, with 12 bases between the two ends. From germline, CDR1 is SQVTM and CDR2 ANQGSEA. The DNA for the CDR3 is TGCAGCGTGGAGGGGAGTAGCTACGAGCAGTACTTC. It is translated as CSVEGSSYEQYF.

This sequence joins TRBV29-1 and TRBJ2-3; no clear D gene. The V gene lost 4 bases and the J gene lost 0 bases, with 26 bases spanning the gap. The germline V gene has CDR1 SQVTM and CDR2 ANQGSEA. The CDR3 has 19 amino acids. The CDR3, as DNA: TGCAGCGTTGTTCTGTTCGCCCCCCCCTCCCTTTCTAGCACAGATACGCAGTATTTT. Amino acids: CSVVLFAPPSLSSTDTQYF.

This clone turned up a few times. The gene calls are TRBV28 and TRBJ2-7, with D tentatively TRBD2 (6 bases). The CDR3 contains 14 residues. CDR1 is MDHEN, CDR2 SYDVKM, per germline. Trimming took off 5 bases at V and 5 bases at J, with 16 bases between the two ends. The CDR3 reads CASSGAREENEQYF. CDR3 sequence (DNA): TGTGCCAGCAGTGGGGCCAGGGAGGAAAACGAGCAGTACTTC.

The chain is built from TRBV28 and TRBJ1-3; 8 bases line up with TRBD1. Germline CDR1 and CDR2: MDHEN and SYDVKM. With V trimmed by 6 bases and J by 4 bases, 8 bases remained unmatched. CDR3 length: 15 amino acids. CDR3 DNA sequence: TGTGCCAGCAGCCCCCCGACAGGGGTGGGAAACACCATATATTTT. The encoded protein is CASSPPTGVGNTIYF. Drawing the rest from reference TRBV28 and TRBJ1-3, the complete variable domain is DVKVTQSSRYLVKRTGEKVFLECVQDMDHENMFWYRQDPGLGLRLIYFSYDVKMKEKGDIPEGYSVSREKKERFSLILESASTNQTSMYLCASSPPTGVGNTIYFGEGSWLTVV.

CDR3 sequence reads: CASSLAGPPNEQFF. CDR3 nucleotides: TGTGCCAGCAGCTTAGCAGGGCCCCCCAATGAGCAGTTCTTC. The chain carries TRBV7-2 and TRBJ2-1; D gene unclear. The CDR3 is 14 residues long. Germline values: CDR1 SGHTA, CDR2 FQGNSA. V lost 0 bases and J lost 6, with 9 bases in between.

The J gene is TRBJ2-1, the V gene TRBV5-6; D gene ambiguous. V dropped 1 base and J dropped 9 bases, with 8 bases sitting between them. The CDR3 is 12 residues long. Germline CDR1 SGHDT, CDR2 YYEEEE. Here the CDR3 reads CASSLLSGEQFF. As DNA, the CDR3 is TGTGCCAGCAGCTTGCTGAGTGGTGAGCAGTTCTTC. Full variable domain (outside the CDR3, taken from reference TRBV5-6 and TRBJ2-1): DAGVTQSPTHLIKTRGQQVTLRCSPKSGHDTVSWYQQALGQGPQFIFQYYEEEERQRGNFPDRFSGHQFPNYSSELNVNALLLGDSALYLCASSLLSGEQFFGPGTRLTVL.

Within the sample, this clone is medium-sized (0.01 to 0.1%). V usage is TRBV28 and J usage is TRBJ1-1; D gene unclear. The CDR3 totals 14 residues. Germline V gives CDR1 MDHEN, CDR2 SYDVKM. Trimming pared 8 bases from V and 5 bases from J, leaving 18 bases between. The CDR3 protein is CASGGEWAGTEAFF. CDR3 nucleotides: TGTGCCAGCGGTGGGGAGTGGGCAGGAACTGAAGCTTTCTTT.

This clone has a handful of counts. CDR3 in DNA: TGTGCCAGCAGCTTATCGGAGACGTCCAGCTCCTACGAGCAGTACTTC. Protein: CASSLSETSSSYEQYF. This chain links TRBV7-8 with TRBJ2-7; D is ambiguous. Germline assignment: CDR1 SGHVS and CDR2 FQNEAQ. V was shortened by 2 bases and J by 0 bases, with 14 bases between the two germline ends. The CDR3 is made up of 16 amino acids.

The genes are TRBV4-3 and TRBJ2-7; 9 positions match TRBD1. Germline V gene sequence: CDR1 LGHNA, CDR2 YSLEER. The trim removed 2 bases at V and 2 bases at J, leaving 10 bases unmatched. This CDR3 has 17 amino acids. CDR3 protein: CASSQSRTGAIPYEQYF. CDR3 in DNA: TGCGCCAGCAGCCAATCCCGGACAGGGGCAATTCCCTACGAGCAGTACTTC.

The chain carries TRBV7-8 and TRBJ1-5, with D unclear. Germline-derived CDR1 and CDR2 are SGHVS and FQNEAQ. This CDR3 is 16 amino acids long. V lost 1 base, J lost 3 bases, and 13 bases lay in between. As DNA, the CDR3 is TGTGCCAGCAGCTTAGAAGGGTACTGGATCAATCAGCCCCAGCATTTT. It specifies CASSLEGYWINQPQHF.

The CDR3 DNA sequence: TGTGCCAGCAGTTTATCGATAGCTGGGGCCAACGTCCTGACTTTC. The encoded protein is CASSLSIAGANVLTF. The chain uses TRBV27 and TRBJ2-6; D unresolved. Germline CDR1 is MNHEY and CDR2 is SMNVEV (reference sequence). The CDR3 is 15 residues long. V was trimmed by 0 bases and J by 2 bases, leaving 5 bases between them.

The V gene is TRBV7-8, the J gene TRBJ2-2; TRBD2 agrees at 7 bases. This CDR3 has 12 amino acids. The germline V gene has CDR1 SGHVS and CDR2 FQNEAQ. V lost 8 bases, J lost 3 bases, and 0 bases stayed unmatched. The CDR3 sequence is CASRGDTGELFF. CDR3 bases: TGTGCCAGCCGGGGGGACACCGGGGAGCTGTTTTTT.